This T cell receptor (beta chain) derives from a study of human T cells and chemical hapten exposure. V was trimmed by 4 bases and J by 1 base, leaving 11 bases between them. CDR1 and CDR2 from the germline V gene are MNHEY and SVGEGT. The length of the CDR3 is 15 residues. MiXCR, applied by TCRdb to the RACE reads, yields one record per CDR3 protein. The profile shows some 84,000 distinct CDR3 sequences, about 10% of them singletons. Time point noted: patch test 2, 6 weeks after DPC sensitization. As for treatment: therapeutic diphenylcyclopropenone sensitization with weekly scalp DPC. The material was whole blood, obtained in connection with sensitization to the hapten diphenylcyclopropenone (DPC). The chain links TRBV6-2 or TRBV6-3 to TRBJ2-1; D perhaps matches TRBD2 (5 bases). The source of this sequence is a woman between 50 and 59 years old with alopecia areata. Some clones in this sample may be carry-over from other donors' samples. This chain's CDR3 is CASSSPRDSYNEQFF. The DNA for the CDR3 is TGTGCCAGCAGTTCCCCACGGGATTCCTACAATGAGCAGTTCTTC.